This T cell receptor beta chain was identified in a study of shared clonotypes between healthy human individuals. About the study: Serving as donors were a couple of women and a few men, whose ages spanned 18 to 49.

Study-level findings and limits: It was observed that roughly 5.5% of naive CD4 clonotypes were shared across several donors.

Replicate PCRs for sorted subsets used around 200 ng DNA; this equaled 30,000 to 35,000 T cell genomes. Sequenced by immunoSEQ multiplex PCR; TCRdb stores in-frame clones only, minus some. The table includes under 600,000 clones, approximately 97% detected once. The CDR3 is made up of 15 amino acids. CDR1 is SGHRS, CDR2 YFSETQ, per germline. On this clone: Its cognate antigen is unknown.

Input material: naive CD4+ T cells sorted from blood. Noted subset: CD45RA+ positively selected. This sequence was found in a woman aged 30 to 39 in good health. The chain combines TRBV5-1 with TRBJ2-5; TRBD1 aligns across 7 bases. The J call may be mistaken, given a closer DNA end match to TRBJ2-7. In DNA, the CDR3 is TGCGCCAGCAGCTTGGGGACAGGCGCGTCCTACGAGCAGTACTTC. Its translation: CASSLGTGASYEQYF.